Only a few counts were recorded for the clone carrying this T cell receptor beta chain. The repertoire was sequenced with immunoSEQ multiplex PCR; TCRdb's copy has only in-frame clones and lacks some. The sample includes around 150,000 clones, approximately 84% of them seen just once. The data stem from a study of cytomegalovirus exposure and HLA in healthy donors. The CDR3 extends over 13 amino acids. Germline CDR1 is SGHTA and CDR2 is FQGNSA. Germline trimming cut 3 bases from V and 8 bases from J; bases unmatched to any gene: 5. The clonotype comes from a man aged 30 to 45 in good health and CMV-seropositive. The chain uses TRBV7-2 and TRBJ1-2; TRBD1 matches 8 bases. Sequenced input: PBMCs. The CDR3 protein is CASSLYRGAGYTF. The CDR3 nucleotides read TGTGCCAGCAGCTTGTACAGGGGGGCCGGCTACACCTTC.